A single sample gave rise to the 22 T cell receptor beta chains below, sequenced in a study of T cell responses to AZD1222 COVID-19 vaccine. Sequenced by immunoSEQ multiplex PCR; TCRdb stores in-frame clones only, minus some. This table has over 110,000 clones, more than 85% appearing once. The sequences come from peripheral blood, collected on day 0 of AZD1222 vaccination. These TCRs come from an adult in good health.

This chain joins TRBV19 and TRBJ1-1; D unresolved. The V end lost 1 base, the J end lost 1 base, and 7 bases lay between the germline ends. The CDR3 is 14 residues long. Germline V lookup: CDR1 LNHDA, CDR2 SQIVND (reference sequence). As DNA, the CDR3 is TGTGCCAGTAGTATAGCCCCAACGAACACTGAAGCTTTCTTT. Translated: CASSIAPTNTEAFF.

CDR3 DNA: TGTGCCAGCAGCCGACTGGGAGATACGCAGTATTTT. It translates to CASSRLGDTQYF. The chain carries TRBV27 and TRBJ2-3, with no clear D. The CDR3 runs 12 residues. CDR1 MNHEY and CDR2 SMNVEV come from the germline V gene (reference sequence). Trimming removed 6 bases at V and 5 bases at J, with 9 bases between.

The rearrangement uses TRBV12-3 or TRBV12-4 and TRBJ2-7, with 9 bases that match TRBD1. This CDR3 spans 13 amino acids. V was pared by 3 bases and J by 7 bases, with 4 bases of the junction left unmatched. The CDR3 region is CASSFGTGREQYF. For the CDR3, the DNA is TGTGCCAGCAGTTTTGGGACAGGGCGGGAGCAGTACTTC.

V is TRBV6-5 and J is TRBJ1-1; D remains ambiguous. The CDR3 is 16 residues long. The ends were cut back, 0 bases at V and 5 bases at J, with 16 bases in the middle. The germline CDR1 and CDR2 sequences are MNHEY and SVGAGI. This CDR3 reads CASSYSTAELRTEAFF. For the CDR3, the DNA is TGTGCCAGCAGTTACTCGACCGCTGAGTTAAGGACTGAAGCTTTCTTT.

J is TRBJ1-5 and V is TRBV29-1; no reliable D call. Trimming left V 4 bases short and J 11 bases short, with 15 bases between. Germline-derived CDR1 and CDR2 are SQVTM and ANQGSEA. The CDR3 length is 12 residues. In DNA form, the CDR3 reads TGCAGCGTTGTGGTAACCTCGGGAGCCCAGCATTTT. Translation gives CSVVVTSGAQHF. Combining the CDR3 with reference TRBV29-1 and TRBJ1-5 gives the whole variable domain SAVISQKPSRDICQRGTSLTIQCQVDSQVTMMFWYRQQPGQSLTLIATANQGSEATYESGFVIDKFPISRPNLTFSTLTVSNMSPEDSSIYLCSVVVTSGAQHFGDGTRLSIL.

The chain is built from TRBV7-2 and TRBJ2-5; 9 bases line up with TRBD2. The V and J ends lost 2 bases and 4 bases, in that order; junction bases with no gene match: 8. There are 16 residues in the CDR3. Germline CDR1 SGHTA, CDR2 FQGNSA. The CDR3 is CASSLSQRGARETQYF. CDR3 DNA: TGTGCCAGCAGCTTAAGCCAGCGGGGGGCCAGAGAGACCCAGTACTTC.

This clone was counted between two and nine times. The CDR3 nucleotides read TGTGCCAGCAGTGCTACAGGGACTGAAGCTTTCTTT. It encodes CASSATGTEAFF. V and J are TRBV2 and TRBJ1-1, with D possibly TRBD1 on 6 matching bases. This CDR3 region has 12 residues. From germline, CDR1 is SNHLY and CDR2 FYNNEI. V was pared by 4 bases and J by 5 bases, with 8 bases between. The entire variable domain, with the rest obtained from reference TRBV2 and TRBJ1-1, is as follows: EPEVTQTPSHQVTQMGQEVILRCVPISNHLYFYWYRQILGQKVEFLVSFYNNEISEKSEIFDDQFSVERPDGSNFTLKIRSTKLEDSAMYFCASSATGTEAFFGQGTRLTVV.

This clone was recorded only once. The J gene is TRBJ2-7, the V gene TRBV7-9; no reliable D call. This CDR3 is 16 amino acids long. V lost 5 bases to trimming and J lost 3 bases, with 20 bases between them. Germline CDR1 reads SEHNR; CDR2 reads FQNEAQ (reference sequence). The CDR3 nucleotides are TGTGCCAGCAGCCCGGCCCATAGTCCCCGGGTCTACGAGCAGTACTTC. Its translation: CASSPAHSPRVYEQYF.

The V gene is TRBV6-5, the J gene TRBJ1-2; 8 nucleotides match TRBD1. The CDR3 runs to 15 residues. Trimming at V came to 6 bases and at J to 8 bases, leaving 14 bases not matched to a gene. Germline V lookup: CDR1 MNHEY, CDR2 SVGAGI. Written as DNA, the CDR3 is TGTGCCAGCAGCCGAGACAGGGGAGGTTCGGACGGCTACACCTTC. It codes for CASSRDRGGSDGYTF.

The chain employs TRBV19 and TRBJ2-7; a weak D match, TRBD2 (5 bases). The V end lost 4 bases, the J end lost 3 bases, and 10 bases lay between the germline ends. The germline gives CDR1 LNHDA, CDR2 SQIVND (reference sequence). This CDR3 comprises 13 residues. In nucleotides, the CDR3 is TGTGCCAGTAGTACCCCCGGGGTCTACGAGCAGTACTTC. It yields the protein CASSTPGVYEQYF.

V and J are TRBV5-1 and TRBJ2-7; 12 bases match TRBD1. Unmatched junction bases numbered 1, after V lost 6 bases and J lost 0 bases. Germline lookup yields CDR1 SGHRS and CDR2 YFSETQ. The CDR3 loop spans 14 amino acids. The CDR3: CASKGQGASYEQYF. The CDR3 coding sequence is TGCGCCAGCAAGGGACAGGGGGCCTCCTACGAGCAGTACTTC.

CDR3 sequence (DNA): TGTGCCAGCAGCGTAAGTGCGGGAGAGTCTCCCGGGGAGCTGTTTTTT. This gives the protein CASSVSAGESPGELFF. V usage is TRBV9 and J usage is TRBJ2-2; 7 bases agree with TRBD2. Germline assignment: CDR1 SGDLS and CDR2 YYNGEE. The CDR3 has 16 amino acids. V trimming: 1 base; J trimming: 6 bases; junction bases outside the gene matches: 9.

This rearrangement joins TRBV24-1 to TRBJ2-7, with no clear D. The V end lost 1 base, the J end lost 0 bases, and 12 bases lay between the germline ends. The length of the CDR3 is 16 residues. The germline gives CDR1 KGHDR, CDR2 SFDVKD. The CDR3 DNA sequence: TGTGCCACCAGTGATTTTAAGGCGGTGAGCTCCTACGAGCAGTACTTC. Residues: CATSDFKAVSSYEQYF.

The chain employs TRBV7-3 and TRBJ1-6, with D perhaps TRBD1 (6 bases). Per the germline V gene, CDR1 is SGHTA and CDR2 is FQGTGA. This CDR3 contains 16 residues. V lost 1 base, J lost 9 bases, and 16 bases lay in between. DNA for the CDR3: TGTGCCAGCAGCTTAAGAGCCAGGGGCTCTGGTTCACCCCTCCACTTT. Amino acids: CASSLRARGSGSPLHF.

This clone was found once. The V call is TRBV3-1 (or the pseudogene TRBV3-2), the J call TRBJ1-1; D uncertain. The germline V gene encodes CDR1 LGHDT and CDR2 YNNKEL (reference sequence). Trimming shortened V by 1 base and J by 4 bases, and 4 bases separated the two germline ends. The CDR3 runs to 12 residues. The CDR3 here is CASSQGSTEAFF. The CDR3 nucleotides are TGTGCCAGCAGCCAAGGCAGCACTGAAGCTTTCTTT.

This clone came up once. Written as DNA, the CDR3 is TGCAGCGTTGGGGGGGGCGCGATCTCCTACGAGCAGTACTTC. As protein: CSVGGGAISYEQYF. This chain links TRBV29-1 with TRBJ2-7; tentatively, D is TRBD2 (7 bases). Germline V gene data show CDR1 as SQVTM and CDR2 as ANQGSEA. The CDR3 spans 14 residues. V lost 4 bases and J 0 bases, leaving 13 bases between the germline ends.

The chain is built from TRBV2 and TRBJ1-1; 8 bases fit TRBD1. This CDR3 contains 14 residues. The germline V gene has CDR1 SNHLY and CDR2 FYNNEI. Germline trimming cut 4 bases from V and 6 bases from J; bases unmatched to any gene: 7. For the CDR3, the DNA is TGTGCCAGCAGTGGCGGACAGGGAGTCTCTGAAGCTTTCTTT. It yields the protein CASSGGQGVSEAFF.

The V gene is TRBV4-1, the J gene TRBJ2-7, with 10 bases matching TRBD2. Trimming removed 0 bases from V and 3 bases from J; junction bases left unmatched: 14. CDR1 and CDR2 from the germline V gene are MGHRA and YSYEKL. CDR3 length: 19 residues. The CDR3 spells CASSQESVSGRRARYEQYF. CDR3 in DNA: TGCGCCAGCAGCCAAGAAAGTGTTAGCGGGAGGAGGGCCCGCTACGAGCAGTACTTC.

The V call is TRBV9, the J call TRBJ1-1; D gene uncertain. This CDR3 has 18 residues. V was clipped by 4 bases and J by 0 bases, with 22 bases between them. The germline V gene has CDR1 SGDLS and CDR2 YYNGEE. The CDR3 DNA sequence: TGTGCCAGCAGCCCCTCATTAGGGTCTACCTTTATGAACACTGAAGCTTTCTTT. Translation: CASSPSLGSTFMNTEAFF.

The genes are TRBV5-5 and TRBJ1-5; TRBD1 is a possible D gene (6 bases). This CDR3 spans 14 amino acids. Germline assignment: CDR1 SGHKS and CDR2 YYEKEE (reference sequence). V dropped 0 bases and J dropped 9 bases, with 13 bases sitting between them. The CDR3 nucleotides read TGTGCCAGCAGCTTGGTGGTAGGGGGGCGGCCCCAGCATTTT. It specifies CASSLVVGGRPQHF.

In DNA, the CDR3 is TGTGCCAGCAGCTTACACCCCGGGGGCACCGGGGAGCTGTTTTTT. Amino acid sequence: CASSLHPGGTGELFF. This chain joins TRBV11-2 and TRBJ2-2; TRBD2 is a possible D gene (6 bases). V gave up 2 bases and J gave up 4 bases, with 11 bases separating them. Germline loops: CDR1 SGHAT, CDR2 FQNNGV. This CDR3 has 15 residues.

The J gene is TRBJ2-5, the V gene TRBV6-5, with 11 bases identical to TRBD2. This CDR3 has 16 residues. The ends lost 2 bases at V and 4 bases at J; junction bases unmatched: 6. Germline lookup yields CDR1 MNHEY and CDR2 SVGAGI. In nucleotides, the CDR3 is TGTGCCAGCAGTTACATCATAGCGGGAGGGGGAGAGACCCAGTACTTC. This encodes CASSYIIAGGGETQYF.